A single TCR beta chain is shown here with its context. Its specificity is not known. The record originates from a study of cytomegalovirus exposure and HLA in healthy donors. This CDR3 comprises 14 residues. Deletions cut 1 base from V and 7 bases from J, with 13 bases between. CDR1 and CDR2 (germline): LNHDA, SQIVND (reference sequence). Whereas donors were nominally healthy upon sampling, unrecorded immune exposures were probable. In the PCR, 60 Vbeta and 13 Jbeta primers were used. This table comes from immunoSEQ multiplex PCR, and its TCRdb copy is limited to in-frame clones, with some not included. This sample has under 150,000 clones, with roughly three quarters found just once. General study findings and limits: An assumption of roughly uniform sequencing depth across donors underlay the presence/absence analyses. Rare TCR sequences dominated, though some public TCRs recurred in many donors. A later analysis associated 16,951 TCR beta sequences with HLA alleles at a 0.05 false discovery rate.

This sequence was found in a woman aged 35 to 49 in good health and CMV-seronegative. The sample was PBMCs. This sequence joins TRBV19 and TRBJ2-5; D unclear. This chain's CDR3 is CASSIGVGSTTQYF. The CDR3 DNA reads TGTGCCAGTAGTATAGGCGTGGGCAGTACGACCCAGTACTTC.